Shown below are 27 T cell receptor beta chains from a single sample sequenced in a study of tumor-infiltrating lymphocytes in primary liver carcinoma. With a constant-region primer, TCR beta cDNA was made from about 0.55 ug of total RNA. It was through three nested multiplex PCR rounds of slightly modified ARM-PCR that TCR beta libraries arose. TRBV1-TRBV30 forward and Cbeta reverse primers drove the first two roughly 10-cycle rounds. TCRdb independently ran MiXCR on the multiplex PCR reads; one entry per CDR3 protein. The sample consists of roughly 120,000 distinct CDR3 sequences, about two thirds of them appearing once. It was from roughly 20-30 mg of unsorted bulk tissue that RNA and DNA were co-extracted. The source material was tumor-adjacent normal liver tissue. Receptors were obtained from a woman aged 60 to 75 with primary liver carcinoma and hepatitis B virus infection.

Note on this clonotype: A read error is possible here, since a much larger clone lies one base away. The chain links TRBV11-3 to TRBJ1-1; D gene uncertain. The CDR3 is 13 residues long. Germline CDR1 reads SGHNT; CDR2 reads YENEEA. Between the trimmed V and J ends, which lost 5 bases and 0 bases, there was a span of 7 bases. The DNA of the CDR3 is TGTGCCAGCAGCACATGTTTGAACACTGAAGCTTTCTTT. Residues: CASSTCLNTEAFF.

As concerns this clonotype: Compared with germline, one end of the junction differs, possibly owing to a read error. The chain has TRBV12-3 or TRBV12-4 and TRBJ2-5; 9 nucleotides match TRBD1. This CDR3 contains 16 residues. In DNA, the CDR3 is TGTGTCAGCAGTGACCGGACAGGGGAGATCACAAAGACCCAGTACTTC. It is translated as CVSSDRTGEITKTQYF.

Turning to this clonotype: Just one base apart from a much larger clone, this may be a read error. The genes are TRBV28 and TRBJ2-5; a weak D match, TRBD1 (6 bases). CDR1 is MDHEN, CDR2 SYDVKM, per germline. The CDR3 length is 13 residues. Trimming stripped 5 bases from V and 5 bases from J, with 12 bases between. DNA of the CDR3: TGTGCCAGCAGTATACAGGGTACCGAGACCCAGTACTTC. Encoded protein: CASSIQGTETQYF.

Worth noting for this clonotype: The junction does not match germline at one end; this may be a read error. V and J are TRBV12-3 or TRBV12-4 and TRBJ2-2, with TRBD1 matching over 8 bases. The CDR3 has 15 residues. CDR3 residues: CASSLQGAGTGELFF. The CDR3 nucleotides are TGTGCCAGCAGTTTACAGGGGGCAGGCACCGGGGAGTTGTTTTTT.

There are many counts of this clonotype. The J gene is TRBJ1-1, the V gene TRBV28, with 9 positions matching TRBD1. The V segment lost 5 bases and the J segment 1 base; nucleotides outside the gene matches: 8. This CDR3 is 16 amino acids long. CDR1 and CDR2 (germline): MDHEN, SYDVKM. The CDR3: CASSPGTGRRNTEAFF. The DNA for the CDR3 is TGTGCCAGCAGTCCTGGGACAGGGCGAAGGAACACTGAAGCTTTCTTT.

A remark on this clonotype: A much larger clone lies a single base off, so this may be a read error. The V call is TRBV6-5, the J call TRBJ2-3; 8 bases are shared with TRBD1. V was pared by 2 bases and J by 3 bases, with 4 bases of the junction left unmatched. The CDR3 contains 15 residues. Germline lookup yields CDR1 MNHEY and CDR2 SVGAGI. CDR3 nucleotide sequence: TGTGCCAGCAGTTACGCCGGACAGGGAACAGATACGCAGTATTTT. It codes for CASSYAGQGTDTQYF.

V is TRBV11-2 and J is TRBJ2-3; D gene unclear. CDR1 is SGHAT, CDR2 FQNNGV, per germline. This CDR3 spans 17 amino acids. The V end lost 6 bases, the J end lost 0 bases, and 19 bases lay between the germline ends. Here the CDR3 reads CASSWTRSIVSTDTQYF. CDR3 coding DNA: TGTGCCAGCAGTTGGACGAGATCTATCGTTAGCACAGATACGCAGTATTTT.

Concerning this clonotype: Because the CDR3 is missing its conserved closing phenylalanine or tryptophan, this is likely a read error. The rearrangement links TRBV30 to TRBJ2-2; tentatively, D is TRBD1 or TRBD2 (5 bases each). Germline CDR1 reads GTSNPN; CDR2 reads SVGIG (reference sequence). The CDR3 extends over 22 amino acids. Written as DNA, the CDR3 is TGTACCTGGAGTGTAAAAGGGATCCCGGGACGTCCCCCTAGGGCGAACACCGGGGAGCTGTTTCTT. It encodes CTWSVKGIPGRPPRANTGELFL.

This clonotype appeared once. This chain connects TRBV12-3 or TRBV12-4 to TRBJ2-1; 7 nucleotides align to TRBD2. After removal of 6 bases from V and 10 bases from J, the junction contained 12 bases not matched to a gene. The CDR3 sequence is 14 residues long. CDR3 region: CASSRTSGIDEQFF. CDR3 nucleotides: TGTGCCAGCAGCCGGACTAGTGGGATTGACGAGCAGTTCTTC.

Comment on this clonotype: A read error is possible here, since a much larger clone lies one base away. As DNA, the CDR3 is TGTGCCAACCGGATAGCGAACCAAGAGACCCAGTACTTC. It is translated as CANRIANQETQYF. The chain combines TRBV5-4 with TRBJ2-5; tentative D call: TRBD2 (5 bases). Trimming stripped 9 bases from V and 0 bases from J, with 12 bases between. CDR1 is SGHNT, CDR2 YYREEE, per germline (reference sequence). The CDR3 loop spans 13 amino acids.

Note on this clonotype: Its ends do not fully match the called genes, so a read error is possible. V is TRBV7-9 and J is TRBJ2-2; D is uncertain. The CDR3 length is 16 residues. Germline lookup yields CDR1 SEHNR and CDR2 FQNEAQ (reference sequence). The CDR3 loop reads CASSFPGLTGTVELFF. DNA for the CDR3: TGTGCCAGTAGCTTTCCCGGGCTAACGGGCACCGTGGAGCTGTTTTTT.

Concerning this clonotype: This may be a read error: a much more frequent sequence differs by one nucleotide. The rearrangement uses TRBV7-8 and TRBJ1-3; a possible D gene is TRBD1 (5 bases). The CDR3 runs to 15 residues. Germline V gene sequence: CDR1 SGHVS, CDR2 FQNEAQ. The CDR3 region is CASCLTRGAGNTIYF. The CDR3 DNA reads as TGTGCCAGCTGCTTAACAAGGGGTGCGGGAAACACCATATATTTT.

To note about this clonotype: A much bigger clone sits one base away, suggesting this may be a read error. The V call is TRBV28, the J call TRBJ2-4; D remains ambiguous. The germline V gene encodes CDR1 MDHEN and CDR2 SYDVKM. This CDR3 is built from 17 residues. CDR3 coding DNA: TGTGCCAACAGTCTGTCCCTGGCGGACGTAGCCAAAAACATTCAGTACTTC. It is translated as CANSLSLADVAKNIQYF.

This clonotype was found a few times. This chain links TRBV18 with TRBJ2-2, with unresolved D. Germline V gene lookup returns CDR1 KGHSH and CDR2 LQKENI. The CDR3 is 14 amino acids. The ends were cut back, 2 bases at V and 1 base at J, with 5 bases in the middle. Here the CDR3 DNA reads TGTGCCAGCTCACCAACAGTGAACACCGGGGAGCTGTTTTTT. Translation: CASSPTVNTGELFF.

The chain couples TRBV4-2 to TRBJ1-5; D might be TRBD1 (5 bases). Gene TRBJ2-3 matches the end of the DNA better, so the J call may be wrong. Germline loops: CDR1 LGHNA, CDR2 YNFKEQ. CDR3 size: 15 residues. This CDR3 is CASSQDMDNNQPQYF. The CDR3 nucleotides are TGTGCCAGCAGCCAAGATATGGACAACAATCAACCCCAGTATTTT.

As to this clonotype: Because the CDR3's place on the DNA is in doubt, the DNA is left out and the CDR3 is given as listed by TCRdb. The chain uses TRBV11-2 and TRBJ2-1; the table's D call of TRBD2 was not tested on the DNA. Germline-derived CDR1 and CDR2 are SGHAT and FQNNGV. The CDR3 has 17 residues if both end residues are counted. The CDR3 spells CASSLGLVAGGSNEQFF.

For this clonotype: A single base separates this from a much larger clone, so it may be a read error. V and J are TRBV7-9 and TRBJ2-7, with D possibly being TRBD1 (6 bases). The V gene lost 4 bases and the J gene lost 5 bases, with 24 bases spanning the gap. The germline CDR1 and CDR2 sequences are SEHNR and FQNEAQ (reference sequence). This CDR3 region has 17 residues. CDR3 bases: TGTGCCAGCAGCTCCCCCAGGGGTACAGTGGAACACCACGAGCAGTACTTC. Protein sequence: CASSSPRGTVEHHEQYF.

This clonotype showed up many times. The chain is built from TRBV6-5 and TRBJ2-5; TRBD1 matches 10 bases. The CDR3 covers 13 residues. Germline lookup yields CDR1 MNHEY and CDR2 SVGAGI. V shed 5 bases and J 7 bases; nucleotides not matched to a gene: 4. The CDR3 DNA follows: TGTGCCAGCAGTACCGACAGGGGGCTGACCCAGTACTTC. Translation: CASSTDRGLTQYF.

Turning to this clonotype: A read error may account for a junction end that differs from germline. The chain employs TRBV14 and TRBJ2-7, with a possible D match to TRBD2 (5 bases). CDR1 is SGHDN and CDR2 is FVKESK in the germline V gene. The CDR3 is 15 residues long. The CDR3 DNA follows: TGTGCCAGCAGCCAGGCGGCGGTGACTGACTACGAGCAGAACTTC. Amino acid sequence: CASSQAAVTDYEQNF.

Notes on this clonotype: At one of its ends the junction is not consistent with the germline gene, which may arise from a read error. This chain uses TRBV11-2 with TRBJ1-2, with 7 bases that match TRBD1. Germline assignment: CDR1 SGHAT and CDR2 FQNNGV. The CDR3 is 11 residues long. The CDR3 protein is CANGQDHGHTF. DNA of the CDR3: TGTGCCAACGGACAGGATCATGGCCACACCTTC.

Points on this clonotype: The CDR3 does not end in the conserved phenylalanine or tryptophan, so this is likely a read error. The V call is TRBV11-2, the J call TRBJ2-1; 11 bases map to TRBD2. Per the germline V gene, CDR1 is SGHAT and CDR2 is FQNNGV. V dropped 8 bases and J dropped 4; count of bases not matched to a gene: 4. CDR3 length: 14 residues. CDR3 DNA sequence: TGTGCCAGCGGAGGGACTAGCGGTTACAATGAGCAGTTCTTA. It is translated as CASGGTSGYNEQFL.

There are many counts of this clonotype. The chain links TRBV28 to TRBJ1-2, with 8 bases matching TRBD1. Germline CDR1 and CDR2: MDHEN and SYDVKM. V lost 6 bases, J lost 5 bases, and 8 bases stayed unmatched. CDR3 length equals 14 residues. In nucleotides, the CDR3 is TGTGCCAGCAGCGACAGGGGTCGGGGTTATGGCTACACCTTC. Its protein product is CASSDRGRGYGYTF.

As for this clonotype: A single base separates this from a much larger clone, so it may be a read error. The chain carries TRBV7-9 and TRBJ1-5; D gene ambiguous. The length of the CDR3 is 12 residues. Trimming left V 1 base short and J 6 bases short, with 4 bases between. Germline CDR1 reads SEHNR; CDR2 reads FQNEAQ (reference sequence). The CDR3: CASSLDFQPQHF. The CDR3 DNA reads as TGTGCCAGCAGCTTAGACTTTCAGCCCCAGCATTTT.

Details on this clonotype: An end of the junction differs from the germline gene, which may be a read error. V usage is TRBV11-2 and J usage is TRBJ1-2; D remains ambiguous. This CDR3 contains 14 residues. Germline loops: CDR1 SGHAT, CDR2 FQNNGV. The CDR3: CASSLNGRGYGYIF. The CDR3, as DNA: TGTGCCAGCAGCTTAAATGGGCGGGGTTATGGCTACATCTTC.

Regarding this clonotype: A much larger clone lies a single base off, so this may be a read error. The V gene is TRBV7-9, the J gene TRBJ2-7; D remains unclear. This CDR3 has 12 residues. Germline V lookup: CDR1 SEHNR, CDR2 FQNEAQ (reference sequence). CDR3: CASSYVPYEHYF. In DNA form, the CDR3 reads TGTGCCAGCAGCTATGTCCCCTACGAGCATTACTTC.

CDR3 residues: CASRNRETVTQYF. The CDR3 bases are TGCGCCAGTAGAAACAGGGAAACGGTGACCCAGTACTTC. V and J are TRBV5-1 and TRBJ2-5; perhaps TRBD1 as D (6 bases). Trimming removed 8 bases at V and 7 bases at J, with 18 bases between. CDR1 is SGHRS, CDR2 YFSETQ, per germline. The CDR3 spans 13 residues.

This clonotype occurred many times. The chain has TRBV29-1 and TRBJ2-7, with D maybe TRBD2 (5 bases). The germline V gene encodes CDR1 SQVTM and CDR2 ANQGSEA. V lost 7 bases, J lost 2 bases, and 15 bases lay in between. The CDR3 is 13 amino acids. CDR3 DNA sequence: TGCAGCGCTGCGATGGACTTCGCCTACGAGCAGTACTTC. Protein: CSAAMDFAYEQYF.